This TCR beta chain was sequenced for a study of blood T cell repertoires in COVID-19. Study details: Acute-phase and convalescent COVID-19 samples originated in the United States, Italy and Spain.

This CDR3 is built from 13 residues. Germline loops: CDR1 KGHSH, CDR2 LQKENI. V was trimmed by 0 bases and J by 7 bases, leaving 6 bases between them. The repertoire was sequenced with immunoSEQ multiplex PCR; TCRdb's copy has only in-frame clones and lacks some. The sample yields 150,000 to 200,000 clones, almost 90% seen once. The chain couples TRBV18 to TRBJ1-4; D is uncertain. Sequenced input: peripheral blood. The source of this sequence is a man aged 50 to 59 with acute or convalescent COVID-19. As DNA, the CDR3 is TGTGCCAGCTCACCACCTCCGGGTGAAAAACTGTTTTTT. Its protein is CASSPPPGEKLFF. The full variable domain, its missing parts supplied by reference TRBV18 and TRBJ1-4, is NAGVMQNPRHLVRRRGQEARLRCSPMKGHSHVYWYRQLPEEGLKFMVYLQKENIIDESGMPKERFSAEFPKEGPSILRIQQVVRGDSAAYFCASSPPPGEKLFFGSGTQLSVL.